The next 5 T cell receptor beta chains were all read from a single sample in a study of CD8+CD57+ T cells in acquired aplastic anemia (dated by TCRdb to between 2017 and 2018). Patients chosen for sequencing had shown expansion of CD8+CD57+ cells by flow cytometry. Sequencing used an Illumina HiSeq 2000. Genomic DNA was used as template for profiling of TCR beta VDJ combinations and CDR3 sequences. The public reads were quality trimmed at Q25 with fastp and then assembled into clones with MiXCR by TCRdb, keeping productive beta chains. Under each unique CDR3 protein, matching rows form one entry showing the most common genes and DNA. In this sample the table shows under 250,000 distinct CDR3 sequences, 50% to 70% of which occur a single time. The ten top clones hold about 60% of the sample. Sample: sorted CD4+, CD8+, or CD8+CD57+ T cells (not recorded which) from PBMCs. Receptors originate from a human donor with aplastic anemia.

CDR3 in DNA: TGTGCCATCAGTGAGTCTTTAGCGGGAGGCAGTCGTCTAGGTGGCTACACCTTC. Residues: CAISESLAGGSRLGGYTF. This chain links TRBV10-3 with TRBJ1-2, with D uncertain. V lost 0 bases, J lost 7 bases, and 24 bases lay in between. Germline V gives CDR1 ENHRY, CDR2 SYGVKD. The CDR3 contains 18 residues.

There are a few counts of this clonotype. V and J are TRBV7-2 and TRBJ1-2; 9 nucleotides agree with TRBD1. The CDR3 consists of 13 residues. V was clipped by 3 bases and J by 7 bases; unmatched bases: 3. Germline lookup yields CDR1 SGHTA and CDR2 FQGNSA. In DNA, the CDR3 is TGTGCCAGCAGCTTGGGACAGGGATCTGGCTACACCTTC. This sequence encodes CASSLGQGSGYTF.

The DNA of the CDR3 is TGTGCCAGCAGCCTACTGAGCTACTCTGGAAACACCATATATTTT. Amino acids: CASSLLSYSGNTIYF. The chain carries TRBV14 and TRBJ1-3; D gene ambiguous. Germline CDR1 is SGHDN and CDR2 is FVKESK. CDR3 size: 15 residues. The V end lost 4 bases, the J end lost 0 bases, and 10 bases lay between the germline ends. Variable domain in full (rest from reference TRBV14 and TRBJ1-3): EAGVTQFPSHSVIEKGQTVTLRCDPISGHDNLYWYRRVMGKEIKFLLHFVKESKQDESGMPNNRFLAERTGGTYSTLKVQPAELEDSGVYFCASSLLSYSGNTIYFGEGSWLTVV.

The chain links TRBV10-3 to TRBJ1-1, with unresolved D. The CDR3 totals 11 residues. Germline V lookup: CDR1 ENHRY, CDR2 SYGVKD. Trimming removed 3 bases at V and 7 bases at J, with 6 bases between. The CDR3 coding sequence is TGTGCCATCAGTGACCGGGATGAAGCTTTCTTT. It specifies CAISDRDEAFF.

This sequence joins TRBV10-3 and TRBJ1-1, with D possibly matching TRBD1 (6 bases). The CDR3 has 18 amino acids. Germline lookup yields CDR1 ENHRY and CDR2 SYGVKD. With 4 bases removed from V and 6 bases from J, the gap between germline ends came to 27 bases. CDR3 in amino acids: CAISGQGGRGTGNPEAFF. CDR3 bases: TGTGCCATCAGTGGGCAGGGAGGGAGGGGGACGGGGAATCCTGAAGCTTTCTTT.